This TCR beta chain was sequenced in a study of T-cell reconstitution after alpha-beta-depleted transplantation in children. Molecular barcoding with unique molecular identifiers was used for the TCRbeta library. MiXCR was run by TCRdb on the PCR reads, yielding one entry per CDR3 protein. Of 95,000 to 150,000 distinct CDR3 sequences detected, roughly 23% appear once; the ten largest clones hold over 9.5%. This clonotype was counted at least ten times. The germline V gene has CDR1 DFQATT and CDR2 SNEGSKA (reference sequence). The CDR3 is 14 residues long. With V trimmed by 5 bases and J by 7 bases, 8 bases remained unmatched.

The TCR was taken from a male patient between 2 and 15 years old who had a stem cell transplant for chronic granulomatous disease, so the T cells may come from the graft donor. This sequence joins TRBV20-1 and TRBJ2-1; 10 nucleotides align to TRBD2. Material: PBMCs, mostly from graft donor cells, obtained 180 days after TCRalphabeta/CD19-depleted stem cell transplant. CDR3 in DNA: TGCAGTGCTTCCCATAGCGGGGGGACGAATGAGCAGTTCTTC. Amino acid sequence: CSASHSGGTNEQFF.